This TCR beta chain was identified during a study of blood T cells in healthy people across ages. Germline V gives CDR1 LGHDT, CDR2 YNNKEL (reference sequence). V lost 4 bases and J lost 4, with 13 bases in between. CDR3 size: 14 residues. Turning to this clonotype: Its cognate antigen is unknown.

Alongside a J-beta primer mix, a sample-barcoded 5' primer served in a second PCR lasting about 7 to 11 cycles. Unique molecular identifiers of 12 random nucleotides labeled each cDNA. There were at least 2.5 million CDR3-containing paired-end reads obtained from each sample. MiXCR was run by TCRdb on the 5' RACE reads, yielding one entry per CDR3 protein. This sample yields 750,000 to 1,000,000 distinct CDR3 sequences, of which just under 30% are seen a single time; about a tenth belongs to the top ten. Study results and limitations: Versus aged donors, long-lived donors had higher diversity and more naive CD4+ cells. Unsorted PBMC material precluded a definitive naive versus antigen-experienced comparison.

The same sample was also studied in work on T cells of mothers and their children.

The receptor was isolated from a woman in her thirties or forties in good health. The specimen was blood. This chain joins TRBV3-1 and TRBJ1-1; D unclear. DNA of the CDR3: TGTGCCAGCAGCCGATCAGGTGGCGGCACTGAAGCTTTCTTT. Protein product: CASSRSGGGTEAFF.